What follows is one TCR beta chain and its context. This sample stems from a study of control samples from healthy donors and cancer patients. Germline V lookup: CDR1 MNHEY, CDR2 SMNVEV (reference sequence). The CDR3 contains 16 residues. The ends were cut back, 7 bases at V and 2 bases at J, with 17 bases in the middle. Here immunoSEQ multiplex PCR was the method, and the copy in TCRdb shows in-frame clones only, minus some. In the table there are 170,000 or so clones, almost 90% of which are singletons. The chain combines TRBV27 with TRBJ2-2, with D maybe TRBD1 (6 bases). Sequencing used blood. The clonotype originates from a woman in her forties or fifties in good health. This CDR3 is CASTPGWTVNTGELFF. The CDR3 DNA sequence: TGTGCCAGCACCCCAGGCTGGACAGTTAACACCGGGGAGCTGTTTTTT.